Detailed here is one TCR beta chain. The entry originates in a study of T cell repertoires in cytomegalovirus infection. TCRdb ran MiXCR on the reads and lists one entry per CDR3 protein. Here the sample spans 450,000 to 550,000 distinct CDR3 sequences, about 17% being singletons. The source material was CD8+ T cells from PBMCs. The TCR comes from a human donor in good health (CMV status not recorded). Some clones in this sample may be carry-over from other donors' samples.

CDR3 sequence (DNA): TGTGCCAGCGGCAGGAACTCCCCTTATAACTATGGCTACACCTTC. Translated: CASGRNSPYNYGYTF. This chain links TRBV9 with TRBJ1-2; D is unresolved. The length of the CDR3 is 15 residues. CDR1 and CDR2 from the germline V gene are SGDLS and YYNGEE. V was clipped by 7 bases and J by 1 base, with 17 bases between them.